In this sample, the clone carrying this T cell receptor beta chain turned up many times. Antigen specificity is unknown. Amplification targeted TCR beta CDR3 regions from RNA transcripts. Researchers ran a first-round RT-PCR on the TCR CDR3 using the HTBI primer set. TCRdb re-analysed the multiplex PCR reads in MiXCR, keeping a single row per CDR3 protein. This table has around 300,000 distinct CDR3 sequences, 20% to 30% appearing once. This sample was taken from a study of T cells in Graves' hyperthyroidism and ophthalmopathy. As for the study in general: Once the initial diagnosis was made, peripheral blood was obtained before any treatment. General study results and limits: Stable hyperthyroidism was told apart from ophthalmopathy by a model built on 13 V-J features. The model made its ophthalmopathy prediction, and onset followed a median roughly 6.5 months later.

The length of the CDR3 is 16 residues. Germline loops: CDR1 SGDLS, CDR2 YYNGEE. With V trimmed by 0 bases and J by 3 bases, 5 bases remained unmatched. The source of this sequence is a man aged 40-50 years with Graves' hyperthyroidism that later progressed to Graves' ophthalmopathy. This chain connects TRBV9 to TRBJ2-7, with TRBD2 matching over 11 bases. The sequencing input was blood. The CDR3 bases are TGTGCCAGCAGCGTAGCGGAGCTAGCGGGAGGCTACGAGCAGTACTTC. It codes for CASSVAELAGGYEQYF. The full variable domain, with the rest looked up from reference TRBV9 and TRBJ2-7, is DSGVTQTPKHLITATGQRVTLRCSPRSGDLSVYWYQQSLDQGLQFLIQYYNGEERAKGNILERFSAQQFPDLHSELNLSSLELGDSALYFCASSVAELAGGYEQYFGPGTRLTVT.